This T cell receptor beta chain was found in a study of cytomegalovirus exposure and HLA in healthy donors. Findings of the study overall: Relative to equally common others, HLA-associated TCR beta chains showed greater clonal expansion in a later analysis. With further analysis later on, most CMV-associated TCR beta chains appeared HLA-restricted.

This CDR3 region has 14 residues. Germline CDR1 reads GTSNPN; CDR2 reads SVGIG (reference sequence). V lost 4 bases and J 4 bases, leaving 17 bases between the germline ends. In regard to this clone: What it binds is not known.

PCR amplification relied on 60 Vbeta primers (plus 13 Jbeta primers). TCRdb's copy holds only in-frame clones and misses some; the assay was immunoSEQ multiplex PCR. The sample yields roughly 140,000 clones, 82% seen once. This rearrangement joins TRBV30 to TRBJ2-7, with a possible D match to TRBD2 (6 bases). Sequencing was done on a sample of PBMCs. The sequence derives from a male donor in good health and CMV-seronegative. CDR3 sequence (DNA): TGTGCCTGGACCATGGCCGCGGGGCGGTACGAGCAGTACTTC. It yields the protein CAWTMAAGRYEQYF.